The entry that follows covers one TCR beta chain sequence. The antigen is unknown. After removal of 2 bases from V and 3 bases from J, the junction contained 6 bases not matched to a gene. Germline V lookup: CDR1 MGHRA, CDR2 YSYEKL. CDR3 length: 16 amino acids. This specimen belongs to a study of cytomegalovirus exposure and HLA in healthy donors. Study context: Unique TCRs numbering about 87 million, obtained from HLA-typed donors, made up an early data release. General observations from the study: Sequencing likely produced, as an artifact, a cluster of highly shared sequence variants.

Primers included in the PCR were 60 Vbeta and 13 Jbeta primers. Method: immunoSEQ multiplex PCR; TCRdb's copy keeps in-frame clones and lacks some. The data contain roughly 290,000 clones, about four fifths of them seen just once; the ten biggest clones take up approximately 0.3%. When sampled, the donors appeared nominally healthy, though they likely had unrecorded immune exposures. This TCR was sampled from a girl aged 2 to 9 in good health and CMV-seronegative. Sequencing input: PBMCs. The chain joins TRBV4-1 to TRBJ2-1, with 8 bases matching TRBD2. The CDR3 sequence: CASSQKAGDFYNEQFF. The CDR3, as DNA: TGCGCCAGCAGCCAAAAAGCGGGAGACTTCTACAATGAGCAGTTCTTC.